Below, one T cell receptor (beta chain) is given with its context. On cycle 4 day 1 and cycle 7 day 1, as well as at baseline, blood was sampled. The record originates from a study of OX40 agonist ivuxolimab in advanced cancers. Germline V CDR1 and CDR2: SGHTA, FQGNSA. The CDR3 extends over 13 amino acids. Trimming removed 6 bases from V and 3 bases from J, with 8 bases in between. Measured with immunoSEQ multiplex PCR; TCRdb has only the in-frame clones, and not every one. The sample has tens of thousands of clones, 70% to 80% seen once. The material was CD4+ or CD8+ T cells sorted from blood, obtained in a trial of the OX40 agonist ivuxolimab. This rearrangement joins TRBV7-2 to TRBJ1-4; D may be TRBD1 (5 bases). The receptor was derived from an adult with an advanced solid tumor such as melanoma, head and neck, liver or kidney cancer. This CDR3 reads CASREGPNEKLFF. The CDR3 bases are TGTGCCAGCAGGGAGGGACCTAATGAAAAACTGTTTTTT.